This TCR beta chain appears in the sequencing data of a study of glioma-infiltrating T cells. Amplification of TCR alpha and beta CDR3 regions from RNA used iRepertoire nested multiplex PCR. TCRdb recomputed calls from the multiplex PCR reads with MiXCR, one row per CDR3 protein. The sample yields 400,000 or so distinct CDR3 sequences, approximately 42% seen once. There are a few counts of this clonotype. The CDR3 sequence is 15 residues long. CDR1 is SGHTA, CDR2 FQGTGA, per germline. V was cut by 2 bases and J by 0 bases, with 8 bases left in between. The clonotype comes from a human donor with low-grade glioma or glioblastoma, undergoing nonglioma brain surgery, or in good health (not recorded which). Sequencing was performed on glioma tissue, nonneoplastic brain tissue, or PBMCs (not recorded which). The chain is built from TRBV7-3 and TRBJ2-1, with no clear D. This CDR3 is CASSLVLSSYNEQFF. DNA for the CDR3: TGTGCCAGCAGCTTAGTTCTGAGCTCCTACAATGAGCAGTTCTTC.